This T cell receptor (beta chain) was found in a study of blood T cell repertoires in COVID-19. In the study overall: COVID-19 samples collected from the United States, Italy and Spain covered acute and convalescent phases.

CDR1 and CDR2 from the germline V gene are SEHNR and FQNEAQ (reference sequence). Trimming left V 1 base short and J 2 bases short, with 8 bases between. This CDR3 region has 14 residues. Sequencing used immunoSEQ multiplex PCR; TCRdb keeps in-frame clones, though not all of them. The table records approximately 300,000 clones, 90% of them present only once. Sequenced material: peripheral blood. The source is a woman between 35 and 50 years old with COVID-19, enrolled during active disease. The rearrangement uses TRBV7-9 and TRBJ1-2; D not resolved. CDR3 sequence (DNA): TGTGCCAGCAGCTTAGGGTACGGGAACTATGGCTACACCTTC. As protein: CASSLGYGNYGYTF.